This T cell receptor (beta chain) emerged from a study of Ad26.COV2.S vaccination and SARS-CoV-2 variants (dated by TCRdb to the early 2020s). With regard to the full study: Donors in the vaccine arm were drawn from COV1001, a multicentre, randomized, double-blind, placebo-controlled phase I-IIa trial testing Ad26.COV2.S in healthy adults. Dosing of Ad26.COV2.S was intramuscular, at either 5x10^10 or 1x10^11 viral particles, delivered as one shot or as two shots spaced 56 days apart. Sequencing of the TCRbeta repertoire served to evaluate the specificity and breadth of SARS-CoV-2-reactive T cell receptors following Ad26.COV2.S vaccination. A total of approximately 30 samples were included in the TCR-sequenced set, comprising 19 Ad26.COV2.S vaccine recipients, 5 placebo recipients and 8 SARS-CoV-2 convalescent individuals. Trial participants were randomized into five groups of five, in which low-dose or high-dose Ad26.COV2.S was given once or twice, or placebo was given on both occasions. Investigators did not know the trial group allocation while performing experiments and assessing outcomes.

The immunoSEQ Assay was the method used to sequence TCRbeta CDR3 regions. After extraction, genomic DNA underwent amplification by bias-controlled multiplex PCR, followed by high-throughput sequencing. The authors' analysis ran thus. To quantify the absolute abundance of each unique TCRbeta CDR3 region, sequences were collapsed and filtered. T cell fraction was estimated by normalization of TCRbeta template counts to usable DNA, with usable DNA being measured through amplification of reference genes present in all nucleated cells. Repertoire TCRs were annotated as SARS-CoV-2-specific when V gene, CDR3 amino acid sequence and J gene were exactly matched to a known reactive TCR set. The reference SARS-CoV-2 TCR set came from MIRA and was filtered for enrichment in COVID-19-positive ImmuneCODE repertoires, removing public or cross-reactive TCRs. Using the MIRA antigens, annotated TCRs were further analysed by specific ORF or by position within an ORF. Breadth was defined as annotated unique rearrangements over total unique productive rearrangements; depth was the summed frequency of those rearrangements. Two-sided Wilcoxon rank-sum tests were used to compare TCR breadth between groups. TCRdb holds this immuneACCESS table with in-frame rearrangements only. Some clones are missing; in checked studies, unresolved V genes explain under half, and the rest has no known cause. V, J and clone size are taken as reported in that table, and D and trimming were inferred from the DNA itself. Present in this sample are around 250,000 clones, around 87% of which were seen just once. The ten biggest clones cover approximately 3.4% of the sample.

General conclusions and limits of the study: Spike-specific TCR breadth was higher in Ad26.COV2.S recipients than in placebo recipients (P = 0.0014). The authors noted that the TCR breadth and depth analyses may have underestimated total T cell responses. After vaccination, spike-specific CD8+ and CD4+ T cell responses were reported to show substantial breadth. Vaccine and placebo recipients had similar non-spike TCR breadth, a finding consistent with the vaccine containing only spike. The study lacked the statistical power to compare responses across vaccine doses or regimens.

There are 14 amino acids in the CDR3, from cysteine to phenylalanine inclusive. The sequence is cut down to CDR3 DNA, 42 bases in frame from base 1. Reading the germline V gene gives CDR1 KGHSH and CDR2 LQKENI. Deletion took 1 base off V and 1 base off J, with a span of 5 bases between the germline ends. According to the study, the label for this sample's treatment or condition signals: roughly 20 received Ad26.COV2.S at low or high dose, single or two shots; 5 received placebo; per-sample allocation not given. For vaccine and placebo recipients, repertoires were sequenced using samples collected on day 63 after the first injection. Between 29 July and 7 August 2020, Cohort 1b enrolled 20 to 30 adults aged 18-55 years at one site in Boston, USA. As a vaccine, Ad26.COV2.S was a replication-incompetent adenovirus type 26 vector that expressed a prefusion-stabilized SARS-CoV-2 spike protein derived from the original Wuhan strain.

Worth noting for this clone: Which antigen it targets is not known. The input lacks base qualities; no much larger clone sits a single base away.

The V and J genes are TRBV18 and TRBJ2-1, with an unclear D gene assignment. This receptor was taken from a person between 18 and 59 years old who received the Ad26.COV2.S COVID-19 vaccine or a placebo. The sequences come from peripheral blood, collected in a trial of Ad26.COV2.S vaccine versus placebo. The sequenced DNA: TGTGCCAGCTCACCACAGGCGTCCTACAATGAGCAGTTCTTC. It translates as CASSPQASYNEQFF. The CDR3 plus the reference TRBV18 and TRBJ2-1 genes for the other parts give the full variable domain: NAGVMQNPRHLVRRRGQEARLRCSPMKGHSHVYWYRQLPEEGLKFMVYLQKENIIDESGMPKERFSAEFPKEGPSILRIQQVVRGDSAAYFCASSPQASYNEQFFGPGTRLTVL.